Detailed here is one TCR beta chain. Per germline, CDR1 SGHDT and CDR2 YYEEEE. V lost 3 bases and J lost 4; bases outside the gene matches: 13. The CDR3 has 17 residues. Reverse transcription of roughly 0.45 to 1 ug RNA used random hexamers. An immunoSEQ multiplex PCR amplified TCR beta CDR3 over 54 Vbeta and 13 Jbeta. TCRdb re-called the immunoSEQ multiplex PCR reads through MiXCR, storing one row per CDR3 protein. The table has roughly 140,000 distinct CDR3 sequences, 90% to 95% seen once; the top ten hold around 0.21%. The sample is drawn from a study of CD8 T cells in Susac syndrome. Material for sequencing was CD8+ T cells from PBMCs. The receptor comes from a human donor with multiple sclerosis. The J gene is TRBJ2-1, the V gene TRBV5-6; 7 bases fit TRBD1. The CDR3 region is CASSSGDSLEKYNEQFF. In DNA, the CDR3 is TGTGCCAGCAGCTCTGGGGACAGCCTAGAAAAATACAATGAGCAGTTCTTC. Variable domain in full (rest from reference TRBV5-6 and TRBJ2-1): DAGVTQSPTHLIKTRGQQVTLRCSPKSGHDTVSWYQQALGQGPQFIFQYYEEEERQRGNFPDRFSGHQFPNYSSELNVNALLLGDSALYLCASSSGDSLEKYNEQFFGPGTRLTVL.